Listed below are T cell receptor beta chains from one sample, sequenced in a study of sequential checkpoint blockade in melanoma. TCRdb keeps only in-frame clones here, not all; method: immunoSEQ multiplex PCR. The table shows fewer than 4,000 clones, with around a fifth occurring only once. Specimen: tumor tissue (inferred from file names), collected from a patient given nivolumab and ipilimumab in sequence. Receptors originate from a human donor with melanoma. CDR3s include the opening cysteine and the closing phenylalanine or tryptophan. The order of the fields is D gene, J gene, V gene, clone size, CDR3 DNA, CDR3 protein. The D gene is left open where the match is weak. Size is omitted from some rows. Given values are once, few, many or a class for expanded clones.

TRBD1 | TRBJ1-2 | TRBV9 | few | TGTGCCAGCAGTGGACAGGAATTTGGCTACACCTTC | CASSGQEFGYTF
TRBD1 | TRBJ1-2 | TRBV30 | few | TGTGCCTGTAACACGGGACAGGGGGTTCGAGGCTACACCTTC | CACNTGQGVRGYTF
. | TRBJ1-2 | TRBV6-8 | few | TGTGCCATCAGGCCAGGACAGAGGGGTGGCTACACCTTC | CAIRPGQRGGYTF
. | TRBJ2-6 | TRBV18 | . | TGTGCCAGCTCATCACAGAGCTCTGGGGCCAACGTCCTGACTTTC | CASSSQSSGANVLTF
. | TRBJ1-5 | TRBV10-3 | . | TGTGCCATCAGTGAGAATGACCAGTGGCCCCAGCATTTT | CAISENDQWPQHF
TRBD2 | TRBJ2-7 | TRBV11-3 | medium-sized | TGTGCCAGCAGCTTCTATACTAGCGGGGGGATCAACTACGAGCAGTACTTC | CASSFYTSGGINYEQYF
TRBD1 | TRBJ1-5 | TRBV6-8 | . | TGTGCCAGCAGCTTAGGGACAGGTAACAATCAGCCCCAGCATTTT | CASSLGTGNNQPQHF
. | TRBJ1-2 | TRBV19 | . | TGTGCCAGTAGTATCGAGGGAAACTATGGCTACACCTTC | CASSIEGNYGYTF
TRBD1 | TRBJ2-5 | TRBV28 | few | TGTGCCAGCAGTTTTGACAGGGGTAACACAGAGACCCAGTACTTC | CASSFDRGNTETQYF
. | TRBJ1-5 | TRBV30 | few | TGTGCCTGGAGTGGGACCAGGAATCAGCCCCAGCATTTT | CAWSGTRNQPQHF
. | TRBJ2-2 | TRBV28 | few | TGTGCCAGCAGTTTAGGAAGGAGGAACACCGGGGAGCTGTTTTTT | CASSLGRRNTGELFF